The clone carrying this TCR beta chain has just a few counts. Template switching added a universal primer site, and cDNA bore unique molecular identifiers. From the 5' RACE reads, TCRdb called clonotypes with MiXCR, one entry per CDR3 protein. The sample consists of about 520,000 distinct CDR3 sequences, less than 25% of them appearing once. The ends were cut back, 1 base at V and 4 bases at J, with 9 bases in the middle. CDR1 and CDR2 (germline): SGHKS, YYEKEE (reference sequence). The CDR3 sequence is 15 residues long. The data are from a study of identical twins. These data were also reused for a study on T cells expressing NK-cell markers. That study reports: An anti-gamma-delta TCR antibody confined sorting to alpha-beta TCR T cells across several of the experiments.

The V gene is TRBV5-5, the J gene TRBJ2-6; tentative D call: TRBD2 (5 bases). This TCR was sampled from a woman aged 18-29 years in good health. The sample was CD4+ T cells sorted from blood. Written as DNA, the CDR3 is TGTGCCAGCAGCTTGCGTAGCGTGGGGGCCAACGTCCTGACTTTC. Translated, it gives CASSLRSVGANVLTF.